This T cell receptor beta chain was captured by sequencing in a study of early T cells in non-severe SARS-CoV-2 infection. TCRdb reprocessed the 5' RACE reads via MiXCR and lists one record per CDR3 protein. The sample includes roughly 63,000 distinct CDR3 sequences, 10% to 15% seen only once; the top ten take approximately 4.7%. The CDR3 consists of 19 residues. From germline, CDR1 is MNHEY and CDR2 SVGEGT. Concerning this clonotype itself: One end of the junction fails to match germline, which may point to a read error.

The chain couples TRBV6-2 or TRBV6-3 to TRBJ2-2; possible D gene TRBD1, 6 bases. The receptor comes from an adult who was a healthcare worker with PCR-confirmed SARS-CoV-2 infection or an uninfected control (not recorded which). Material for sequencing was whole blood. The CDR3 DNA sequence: TGTGCCAGCAGTTCAACCGCACTCGGGACATTCGCGAACACCGCGGAGCTGTTTTTT. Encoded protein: CASSSTALGTFANTAELFF.